The 18 T cell receptor beta chains below come from one sample, sequenced in a study of patients and donors after allogeneic stem cell transplantation. TCRdb reanalysed the RT-PCR reads using MiXCR and keeps one entry per CDR3 protein. The sample includes about a million distinct CDR3 sequences, 18% seen only once; the top ten take 5.5% to 6.5%. Sequencing was done on a sample of blood, either unsorted or a sorted T cell fraction (not recorded which). The source of these receptors is a human donor who was either an allogeneic HSCT recipient or a stem cell or donor lymphocyte infusion donor (not recorded which). It is not recorded whose cells these are; they may come from a transplant donor.

The chain is built from TRBV7-3 and TRBJ1-5; TRBD1 matches 12 bases. Germline lookup yields CDR1 SGHTA and CDR2 FQGTGA. J gave up 1 base and V 5 bases, and 3 bases lay outside the gene matches. This CDR3 region has 16 residues. As DNA, the CDR3 is TGTGCCAGCAGCACGGGACAGGGGGCGAGCAATCAGCCCCAGCATTTT. Amino acids: CASSTGQGASNQPQHF.

The sample holds many counts of this clonotype. The chain recombines TRBV6-1 with TRBJ2-1, with 13 positions matching TRBD2. The CDR3 loop spans 13 amino acids. V lost 10 bases and J lost 5; bases outside the gene matches: 2. Per germline, CDR1 MNHNS and CDR2 SASEGT. DNA of the CDR3: TGTGCCACTGGACTAGCGGGAGACAATGAGCAGTTCTTC. It translates to CATGLAGDNEQFF.

This clonotype appeared a few times. The rearrangement joins TRBV6-5 to TRBJ1-5; the D is unclear. Looked up from germline, CDR1 is MNHEY and CDR2 is SVGAGI. Trimming removed 0 bases at V and 7 bases at J, with 16 bases between. This CDR3 is built from 16 residues. The CDR3 sequence: CASSYSDLRVRQPQHF. DNA for the CDR3: TGTGCCAGCAGTTACTCCGATTTAAGGGTACGGCAGCCCCAGCATTTT.

This clonotype was seen repeatedly, ten times or more. The V call is TRBV7-9, the J call TRBJ2-1, with unresolved D. Between the trimmed V and J ends, which lost 1 base and 7 bases, there was a span of 14 bases. CDR3 length equals 15 residues. Germline assignment: CDR1 SEHNR and CDR2 FQNEAQ (reference sequence). The CDR3: CASSLELGIRNEQFF. Here the CDR3 DNA reads TGTGCCAGCAGCTTAGAACTGGGGATAAGGAATGAGCAGTTCTTC.

The chain has TRBV12-3 or TRBV12-4 and TRBJ1-5, with 7 bases aligning to TRBD1. CDR3 length: 15 residues. V was pared by 0 bases and J by 11 bases, with 10 bases of the junction left unmatched. The CDR3 loop reads CASSLAGTVRLAQHF. The CDR3 bases are TGTGCCAGCAGTTTAGCCGGGACAGTCAGGTTGGCCCAGCATTTT.

The genes are TRBV10-3 and TRBJ2-5; D is possibly TRBD2 (6 bases). V was pared by 6 bases and J by 6 bases, with 17 bases between. CDR3 size: 14 residues. Germline loops: CDR1 ENHRY, CDR2 SYGVKD. In DNA form, the CDR3 reads TGTGCCATCAGACCGGGACTTTCGGATAAGACCCAGTACTTC. Amino acid sequence: CAIRPGLSDKTQYF.

This chain uses TRBV11-2 with TRBJ2-7; 12 bases fit TRBD1. The J segment lost 6 bases and the V segment lost 6 bases, leaving 3 bases of the junction unmatched. The germline CDR1 and CDR2 sequences are SGHAT and FQNNGV. The CDR3 contains 13 residues. CDR3 nucleotides: TGTGCCAGCAGGGGACAGGGGGCTGCCGAGCAGTACTTC. Translation gives CASRGQGAAEQYF.

The chain joins TRBV20-1 to TRBJ1-1; a weak D match, TRBD1 (5 bases). The CDR3 totals 12 residues. Trimming left V 0 bases short and J 8 bases short, with 10 bases between. The germline V gene has CDR1 DFQATT and CDR2 SNEGSKA (reference sequence). The CDR3 sequence is CSARDRDVEAFF. CDR3 DNA: TGCAGTGCTAGAGATAGGGACGTCGAAGCTTTCTTT.

The chain combines TRBV7-2 with TRBJ1-2, with D perhaps TRBD1 (5 bases). V gave up 5 bases and J gave up 7 bases, with 11 bases separating them. This CDR3 spans 12 amino acids. Per germline, CDR1 SGHTA and CDR2 FQGNSA. The CDR3 DNA sequence: TGTGCCAGCAGCCGGGGCCGGCCTGGCTACACCTTC. The encoded protein is CASSRGRPGYTF.

This clonotype came up a few times. This chain connects TRBV24-1 to TRBJ1-1; 8 nucleotides match TRBD1. This CDR3 comprises 13 residues. Germline V gives CDR1 KGHDR, CDR2 SFDVKD. V lost 6 bases to trimming and J lost 4 bases; unmatched junction nucleotides: 3. The CDR3 DNA follows: TGTGCCACCAGTCAGGGGGCGCGCACTGAAGCTTTCTTT. Translated: CATSQGARTEAFF.

This clonotype was picked up many times. CDR3 nucleotides: TGTGCCAGCAGTTTAGGGACTCCCCCAGATACGCAGTATTTT. This encodes CASSLGTPPDTQYF. The V gene is TRBV12-3 or TRBV12-4, the J gene TRBJ2-3, with D perhaps matching TRBD2 (5 bases). The CDR3 is 14 residues long. Trimming removed 1 base from V and 4 bases from J, with 9 bases in between.

This clonotype was seen a few times. This chain connects TRBV5-1 to TRBJ2-7, with D possibly matching TRBD1 (6 bases). The CDR3 is 15 amino acids. Trimming removed 5 bases from V and 2 bases from J, with 17 bases in between. Germline V CDR1 and CDR2: SGHRS, YFSETQ. CDR3 coding DNA: TGCGCCAGCAGGGGTGTACCGGACAGAGCCTACGAGCAGTACTTC. Protein sequence: CASRGVPDRAYEQYF.

The chain has TRBV7-2 and TRBJ2-7, with 10 bases lining up with TRBD1. The CDR3 is 14 amino acids. The junction had 5 bases not matched to a gene; V was cut back by 5 bases and J by 4 bases. Germline V gene lookup returns CDR1 SGHTA and CDR2 FQGNSA. This chain's CDR3 is CASSEGQGWYEQYF. CDR3 nucleotides: TGTGCCAGCAGCGAGGGACAGGGGTGGTACGAGCAGTACTTC.

This clonotype was counted only a few times. V and J are TRBV24-1 and TRBJ2-1, with D perhaps matching TRBD2 (6 bases). There are 16 residues in the CDR3. Germline lookup yields CDR1 KGHDR and CDR2 SFDVKD. V was shortened by 3 bases and J by 12 bases, with 23 bases between the two germline ends. The CDR3 here is CATSDQKPGLSAVQFF. DNA for the CDR3: TGTGCCACCAGTGATCAAAAACCGGGACTCTCGGCTGTGCAGTTCTTC.

This chain links TRBV6-2 or TRBV6-3 with TRBJ2-2, with TRBD1 matching 7 bases. Germline lookup yields CDR1 MNHEY and CDR2 SVGEGT. With 4 bases clipped from V and 0 bases from J, the junction kept 11 bases outside the gene matches. There are 18 residues in the CDR3. The CDR3 region has the DNA TGTGCCAGCAGTTCGAACGACAGGGACCGCCCGAACACCGGGGAGCTGTTTTTT. Translated, it gives CASSSNDRDRPNTGELFF.

The gene calls are TRBV11-1 and TRBJ2-5; TRBD2 matches 13 bases. The CDR3 spans 16 residues. Germline V gives CDR1 SGHAT, CDR2 FQDESV (reference sequence). The J segment lost 4 bases and the V segment lost 1 base, leaving 3 bases of the junction unmatched. The CDR3 bases are TGTGCCAGCAGCTTAGGTCGGACTAGCGGGAGAGAGACCCAGTACTTC. As protein: CASSLGRTSGRETQYF.

This clonotype was picked up a small number of times. The V gene is TRBV6-5, the J gene TRBJ2-2; 11 bases map to TRBD2. CDR3 length equals 19 residues. The trim removed 2 bases at V and 1 base at J, leaving 9 bases unmatched. Looked up from germline, CDR1 is MNHEY and CDR2 is SVGAGI. Written as DNA, the CDR3 is TGTGCCAGCAGTTACATAGGGCTAGCGGGAGGACTGAACACCGGGGAGCTGTTTTTT. Its translation: CASSYIGLAGGLNTGELFF.

This rearrangement joins TRBV7-2 to TRBJ2-3, with 8 bases matching TRBD2. The germline gives CDR1 SGHTA, CDR2 FQGNSA. J was trimmed by 4 bases and V by 6 bases; bases with no gene match: 9. There are 15 residues in the CDR3. The DNA for the CDR3 is TGTGCCAGCAGACAAACGGGGGGGCCGTCAGATACGCAGTATTTT. This gives the protein CASRQTGGPSDTQYF.